These T cell receptor beta chains were read from a single sample in a study of CD8+ T cells in alopecia areata. TCRdb's table, derived via immunoSEQ multiplex PCR, lists solely in-frame clones and lacks some. The sample has roughly 200,000 clones, roughly 59% seen once; the top ten hold 1.7%. Sequencing was performed on CD4+ T cells sorted from blood, taken at week 0. The receptors originated from a human donor with alopecia areata. Both conserved end residues are part of each CDR3. D genes are given only for firm matches. Rows may omit the clone size; those that give it use once, few, many or a size class.

J gene,clone size,V gene,D gene,CDR3 DNA,CDR3 protein
TRBJ2-1,NA,TRBV29-1,NA,TGCAGCGTTGCGCCCTACAATGAGCAGTTCTTC,CSVAPYNEQFF
TRBJ2-3,NA,TRBV4-3,NA,TGCGCCAGCAGCCAAGCACAGAGCACAGATACGCAGTATTTT,CASSQAQSTDTQYF
TRBJ1-2,NA,TRBV6-6,NA,TGTGCCAGCAGTTACGACAGTAACTATGGCTACACCTTC,CASSYDSNYGYTF
TRBJ2-3,NA,TRBV7-6,TRBD1,TGTGCCAGCAGCCTAGGACAGGGGCTTGTAGATACGCAGTATTTT,CASSLGQGLVDTQYF
TRBJ1-2,NA,TRBV11-2,TRBD1,TGTGCCAGCGGAAACAGGGGGCGCGGTGCTAACTATGGCTACACCTTC,CASGNRGRGANYGYTF
TRBJ2-7,NA,TRBV5-1,TRBD2,TGCGCCAGCAGCTTGGGAGTAGCGGGGGACTACGAGCAGTACTTC,CASSLGVAGDYEQYF
TRBJ2-1,NA,TRBV13,NA,TGTGCCAGCAGCTTCTACACCCAAGACCCGTTCTTC,CASSFYTQDPFF
TRBJ2-5,NA,TRBV15,TRBD2,TGTGCCACCAGCCCGACTGGGGGGGGATACCAAGAGACCCAGTACTTC,CATSPTGGGYQETQYF
TRBJ1-5,NA,TRBV6-5,NA,TGTGCCAGCAGCCTAAAAACTGGGGATCAGCCCCAGCATTTT,CASSLKTGDQPQHF
TRBJ2-3,NA,TRBV5-1,TRBD2,TGCGCCAGCACGACTAGCGGAAGCACAGATACGCAGTATTTT,CASTTSGSTDTQYF
TRBJ1-2,NA,TRBV6-6,NA,TGTGCCAGCAGTAGTTCCACGGGACACCTTAACTATGGCTACACCTTC,CASSSSTGHLNYGYTF
TRBJ2-7,few,TRBV29-1,NA,TGCAGCGTTGGGGATTACGAGCAGTACTTC,CSVGDYEQYF
TRBJ2-5,NA,TRBV7-2,TRBD1,TGTGCCAGCAGCCAAAAGGGACAGCTTAGGTCGGAGACCCAGTACTTC,CASSQKGQLRSETQYF
TRBJ2-7,few,TRBV20-1,NA,TGCAGTGCTAGAGAAGTCTACGAGCAGTACTTC,CSAREVYEQYF
TRBJ2-6,NA,TRBV7-2,NA,TGTGCCAGCAGCGCCATGCGGAGGGTCTCTGGGGCCAACGTCCTGACTTTC,CASSAMRRVSGANVLTF
TRBJ2-3,few,TRBV15,NA,TGTGCCACCAGCAGATGGGAGGATACGCAGTATTTT,CATSRWEDTQYF
TRBJ2-3,once,TRBV7-2,TRBD2,TGTGCCAGCAGCTTAACTAGCGGGGGTGGCACAGATACGCAGTATTTT,CASSLTSGGGTDTQYF
TRBJ1-2,NA,TRBV30,NA,TGTGCCTGGGATGGGACGGCCTATGGCTACACCTTC,CAWDGTAYGYTF
TRBJ2-5,few,TRBV2,NA,TGTGCCAGCAGTGAATGGGGTGAGGCCCAGTACTTC,CASSEWGEAQYF
TRBJ1-1,NA,TRBV29-1,TRBD1,TGCAGCGTTCGGGGACAGCTGAACACTGAAGCTTTCTTT,CSVRGQLNTEAFF
TRBJ1-2,NA,TRBV5-6,TRBD1,TGTGCCAGCAGCACCTGGGGGACAGACTTAAACTATGGCTACACCTTC,CASSTWGTDLNYGYTF
TRBJ2-3,NA,TRBV7-7,TRBD1,TGTGCCAGCAGCTTAGGCAGGGGACAGTCAGCAGATACGCAGTATTTT,CASSLGRGQSADTQYF
TRBJ1-2,NA,TRBV5-1,TRBD1,TGCGCCAGCAGCCACCCCGAGGGGGCGGGGGGCTACACCTTC,CASSHPEGAGGYTF
TRBJ1-1,many,TRBV7-2,NA,TGTGCCAGCAGTGCTGACAGCGGGACTGAAGCTTTCTTT,CASSADSGTEAFF
TRBJ2-5,NA,TRBV29-1,NA,TGCAGCGTTGAAGGAGGGACGGAGACCCAGTACTTC,CSVEGGTETQYF
TRBJ2-7,once,TRBV9,NA,TGTGCCAGCAGCGTAGGAAGTTTAGGGTACGAGCAGTACTTC,CASSVGSLGYEQYF
TRBJ2-3,few,TRBV18,NA,TGTGCCAGCTCACCACAAGTGGGCCGAACAGATACGCAGTATTTT,CASSPQVGRTDTQYF
TRBJ1-2,NA,TRBV5-6,NA,TGTGCCAGCAGCTTCCAGGAAGGCTACACCTTC,CASSFQEGYTF
TRBJ1-1,NA,TRBV5-6,TRBD1,TGTGCCAGCAGCTTGAGAGGGACAGGGGAAGCTTTCTTT,CASSLRGTGEAFF
TRBJ2-3,NA,TRBV29-1,NA,TGCAGCGTTGATGTTGGTCCCACAGATACGCAGTATTTT,CSVDVGPTDTQYF
TRBJ2-5,NA,TRBV15,NA,TGTGCCACCAGCAGAGATCCCCAGGGCCAAGAGACCCAGTACTTC,CATSRDPQGQETQYF
TRBJ1-2,few,TRBV4-3,NA,TGCGCCAGCAGCCAAGTACATCAGGACTATGGCTACACCTTC,CASSQVHQDYGYTF
TRBJ2-7,NA,TRBV29-1,NA,TGCAGCGTTGGTTATTTTGGGACAGCGGGGAACGAGCAGTACTTC,CSVGYFGTAGNEQYF
TRBJ2-1,few,TRBV5-1,TRBD2,TGCGCCAGCAGCCTGCTGGGGACTAACAATGAGCAGTTCTTC,CASSLLGTNNEQFF
TRBJ1-4,NA,TRBV11-2,NA,TGTGCCAGCAGCCGTCGGTCGGGTGAAAAACTGTTTTTT,CASSRRSGEKLFF
TRBJ1-6,few,TRBV5-1,TRBD1,TGCGCCAGCAGCTTCAGGACAGGGGGCGGTTCACCCCTCCACTTT,CASSFRTGGGSPLHF
TRBJ2-7,NA,TRBV30,NA,TGTGCCTGGAGCACAGCCTACGAGCAGTACTTC,CAWSTAYEQYF
TRBJ2-2,NA,TRBV30,TRBD1,TGTGCCTGGAGTGGACAGGGGTACGCCGGGGAGCTGTTTTTT,CAWSGQGYAGELFF
TRBJ1-1,few,TRBV29-1,NA,TGCAGCGTCGAGTTGTTCAGGGTCAACACTGAAGCTTTCTTT,CSVELFRVNTEAFF
TRBJ2-7,NA,TRBV29-1,TRBD1,TGCAGCGTTGAAGGACAGGGGGCCTACGAGCAGTACTTC,CSVEGQGAYEQYF
TRBJ2-6,NA,TRBV9,NA,TGTGCCAGCAGCGTAGGAGGTCTTGGCACTGGGGCCAACGTCCTGACTTTC,CASSVGGLGTGANVLTF
TRBJ2-3,NA,TRBV12-5,TRBD1,TGTGCTAGTGGAGGGACAGTTAGCACAGATACGCAGTATTTT,CASGGTVSTDTQYF
TRBJ1-1,once,TRBV4-3,NA,TGCGCCAGCAGCCGATGGACAGCGAACACTGAAGCTTTCTTT,CASSRWTANTEAFF
TRBJ2-3,few,TRBV6-5,NA,TGTGCCAGCAGAGCAGGGACAGATACGCAGTATTTT,CASRAGTDTQYF
TRBJ2-2,NA,TRBV4-3,NA,TGCGCCAGCAGCCAATCTGCAGTGTACACCGGGGAGCTGTTTTTT,CASSQSAVYTGELFF
TRBJ1-5,NA,TRBV10-3,TRBD1,TGTGCCAGCGCCTCGACAGGGGATCAGCCCCAGCATTTT,CASASTGDQPQHF
TRBJ1-6,NA,TRBV7-8,NA,TGTGCCAGCAGCCCTTCGGGCGGGCAGAATTCACCCCTCCACTTT,CASSPSGGQNSPLHF
TRBJ1-1,NA,TRBV29-1,NA,TGCAGCGTTGTGAGGAAGATCAGCCCTGAAGCTTTCTTT,CSVVRKISPEAFF
TRBJ2-2,once,TRBV25-1,NA,TGTGCCAGCAGTGTTCAGGGGAGTACCGGGGAGCTGTTTTTT,CASSVQGSTGELFF
TRBJ2-2,once,TRBV27,NA,TGTGCCAGCAGTAGACAGGACGGGGAGCTGTTTTTT,CASSRQDGELFF
TRBJ2-1,NA,TRBV5-1,TRBD2,TGCGCCAGCAGCTTGGACCGGGGGGGCAGTGAGCAGTTCTTC,CASSLDRGGSEQFF
TRBJ2-7,NA,TRBV5-1,NA,TGCGCCAGCAGCTTGGCCGGTACGGGGGCGGTATCGGCCTACGAGCAGTACTTC,CASSLAGTGAVSAYEQYF
TRBJ1-1,NA,TRBV7-9,NA,TGTGCCAGCAGCGACATTAAGTACGGAGCCAACACTGAAGCTTTCTTT,CASSDIKYGANTEAFF
TRBJ2-3,NA,TRBV7-9,NA,TGTGCCAGCAGCTTCCCAATCACCGCAGATACGCAGTATTTT,CASSFPITADTQYF
TRBJ1-2,NA,TRBV6-1,NA,TGTGCCAGCAGTGAAGAAGGCAGGGCAAGAGGCTACACCTTC,CASSEEGRARGYTF
TRBJ1-1,NA,TRBV14,NA,TGTGCCAGCAGCCCTTGGGGTGAAGCTTTCTTT,CASSPWGEAFF
TRBJ2-5,NA,TRBV7-6,TRBD2,TGTGCCAGCAGCTCTTCGACTAGCTTGGGGACCCAGTACTTC,CASSSSTSLGTQYF